This T cell receptor beta chain was recovered during a study of blood T cell repertoires in COVID-19 (dated by TCRdb to about 2020). Context from the whole study: Samples covering the acute and convalescent phases of COVID-19 were provided by collaborators in the United States, Italy and Spain. The material from the prospective study consisted of cDNA or gDNA derived from T cells, B-cell-depleted T cells, or PBMCs. The dataset comprised deeply sampled blood TCRbeta repertoires from subjects exposed to, actively infected with, or recovered from COVID-19. The repertoires were released in a freely available public database intended as a resource for research on the immune response to SARS-CoV-2. The samples were drawn from the first 160 participants of the ongoing ImmuneRACE study and from under 1,500 subjects provided by 6 global collaborators. The sample metadata nearly always contained a de-identified subject ID, COVID-19 status, age in years and sex. Where available, HLA class I and class II types were taken from metadata supplied by the sample provider and were not determined by assay-based typing.

TCRbeta CDR3 regions were amplified from genomic DNA by means of the immunoSEQ Assay, a bias-controlled multiplex PCR. The authors' analysis ran thus. The number of nucleated cells in each sample was estimated from the amplification of reference gene primers within the assay. To quantify the absolute abundance of each unique TCRbeta CDR3 rearrangement, sequence reads were collapsed and filtered. Productive Simpson clonality was computed per sample as the square root of Simpson's diversity index over productive rearrangements. TCRdb retrieved this table from immuneACCESS and kept in-frame rearrangements only. Not all clones are present; in checked studies, unresolved V genes account for under half, and no reason is known for the remainder. That table supplies the V and J calls and clone size; D and trimming were determined from the DNA. The sample table records about 68,000 clones; about 91% of these occur just once. The ten largest account for less than 9% of the sample.

The investigation overall reported the following: The amount of clinical and demographic metadata varied by source and participant and was provided uncurated.

The CDR3 contains 16 residues, cysteine and phenylalanine counted. The sequence is cut down to CDR3 DNA, 48 bases in frame from base 1. CDR1 is given as LNHDA and CDR2 as SQIVND, both from the germline V gene (reference sequence). At the junction V is shortened by 2 bases and J by 5 bases, with 16 bases in between. Of note for this clone: Its specific antigen is unknown. Within one base of it there is no much larger clone, and no base qualities were kept.

At one collaborating source in Seattle, patients were enrolled during active infection and were followed longitudinally through the course of disease. The collaborating institutions used their own protocols to collect whole blood in K2EDTA tubes. Collaborator samples were shipped for TCRbeta analysis as frozen whole blood, isolated PBMCs, or DNA extracted from either sample type. Rearrangement joined TRBV19 to TRBJ2-1, with TRBD2 tentatively as D gene (7 bases match). Sequencing was performed on peripheral blood. This receptor was identified in a man between 40 and 49 years old with COVID-19, enrolled during active disease. The nucleotides read TGTGCCAGTAGTATACGCGCGGGGGACACCCACAATGAGCAGTTCTTC. Translation gives CASSIRAGDTHNEQFF.